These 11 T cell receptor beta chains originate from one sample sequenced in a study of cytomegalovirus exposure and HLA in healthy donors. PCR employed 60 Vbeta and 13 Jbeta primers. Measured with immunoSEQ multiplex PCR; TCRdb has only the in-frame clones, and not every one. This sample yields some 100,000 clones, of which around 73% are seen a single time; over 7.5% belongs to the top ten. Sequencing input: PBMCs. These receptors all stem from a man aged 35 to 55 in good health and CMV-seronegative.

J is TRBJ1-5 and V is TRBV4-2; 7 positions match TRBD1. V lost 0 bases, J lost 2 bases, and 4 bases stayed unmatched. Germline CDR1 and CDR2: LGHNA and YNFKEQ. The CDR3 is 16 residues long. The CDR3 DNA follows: TGTGCCAGCAGCCAAGATAGGGGGACAGGCAATCAGCCCCAGCATTTT. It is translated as CASSQDRGTGNQPQHF.

The CDR3 region has the DNA TGTGCCAGCAGCTTGGGAGGGTTCGAGACCCAGTACTTC. Translation: CASSLGGFETQYF. The genes are TRBV5-4 and TRBJ2-5, with D tentatively TRBD2 (5 bases). V was clipped by 0 bases and J by 5 bases, with 8 bases between them. This CDR3 spans 13 amino acids. CDR1 SGHNT and CDR2 YYREEE come from the germline V gene (reference sequence).

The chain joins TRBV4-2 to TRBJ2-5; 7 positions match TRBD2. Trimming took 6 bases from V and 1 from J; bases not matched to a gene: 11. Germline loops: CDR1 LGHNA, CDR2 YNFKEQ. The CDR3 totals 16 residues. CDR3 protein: CASSPGGTGGQETQYF. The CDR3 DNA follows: TGTGCCAGCAGTCCTGGGGGTACGGGGGGCCAAGAGACCCAGTACTTC.

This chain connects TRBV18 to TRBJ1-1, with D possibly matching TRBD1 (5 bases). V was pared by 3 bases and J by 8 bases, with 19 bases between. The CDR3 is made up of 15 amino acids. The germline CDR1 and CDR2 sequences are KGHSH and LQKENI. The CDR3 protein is CASSPQSQGLTEAFF. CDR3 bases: TGTGCCAGCTCACCCCAGTCCCAGGGACTAACCGAAGCTTTCTTT.

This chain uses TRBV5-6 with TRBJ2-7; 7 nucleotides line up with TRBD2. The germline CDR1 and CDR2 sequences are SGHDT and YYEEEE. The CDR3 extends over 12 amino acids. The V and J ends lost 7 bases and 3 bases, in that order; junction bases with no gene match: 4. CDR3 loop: CASSGTIYEQYF. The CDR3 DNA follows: TGTGCCAGCTCGGGGACTATCTACGAGCAGTACTTC.

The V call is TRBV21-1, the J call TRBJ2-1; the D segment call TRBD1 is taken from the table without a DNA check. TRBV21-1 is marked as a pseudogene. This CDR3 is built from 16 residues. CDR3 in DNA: TGTGCCAGCAGCCAACACAGGGCCCCTATATACAATGAGCAGTTCTTC. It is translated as CASSQHRAPIYNEQFF.

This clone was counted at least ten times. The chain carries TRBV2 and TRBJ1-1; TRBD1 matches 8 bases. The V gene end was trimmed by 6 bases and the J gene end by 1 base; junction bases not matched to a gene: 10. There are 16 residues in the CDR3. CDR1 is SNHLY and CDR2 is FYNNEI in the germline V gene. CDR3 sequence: CASRGLLGTGNTEAFF. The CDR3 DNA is TGTGCCAGCAGGGGATTACTCGGGACAGGGAACACTGAAGCTTTCTTT.

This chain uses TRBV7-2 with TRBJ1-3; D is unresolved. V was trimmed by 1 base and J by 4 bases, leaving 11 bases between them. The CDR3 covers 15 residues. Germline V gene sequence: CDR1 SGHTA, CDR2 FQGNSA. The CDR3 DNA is TGTGCCAGCAGCTTAGATCCGAGTTTGGGAAACACCATATATTTT. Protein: CASSLDPSLGNTIYF. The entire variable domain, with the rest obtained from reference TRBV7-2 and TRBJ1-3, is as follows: GAGVSQSPSNKVTEKGKDVELRCDPISGHTALYWYRQSLGQGLEFLIYFQGNSAPDKSGLPSDRFSAERTGGSVSTLTIQRTQQEDSAVYLCASSLDPSLGNTIYFGEGSWLTVV.

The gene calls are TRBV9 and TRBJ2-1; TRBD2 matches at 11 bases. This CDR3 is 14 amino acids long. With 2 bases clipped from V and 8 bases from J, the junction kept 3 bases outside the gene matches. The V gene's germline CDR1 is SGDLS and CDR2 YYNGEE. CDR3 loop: CASSVTSGGYEQFF. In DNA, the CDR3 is TGTGCCAGCAGCGTCACTAGCGGGGGTTATGAGCAGTTCTTC. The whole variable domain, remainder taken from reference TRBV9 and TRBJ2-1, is DSGVTQTPKHLITATGQRVTLRCSPRSGDLSVYWYQQSLDQGLQFLIQYYNGEERAKGNILERFSAQQFPDLHSELNLSSLELGDSALYFCASSVTSGGYEQFFGPGTRLTVL.

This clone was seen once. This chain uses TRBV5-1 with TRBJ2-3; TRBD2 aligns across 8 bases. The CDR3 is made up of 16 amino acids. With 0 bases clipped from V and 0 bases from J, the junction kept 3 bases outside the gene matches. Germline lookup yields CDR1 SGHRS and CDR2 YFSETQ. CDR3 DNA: TGCGCCAGCAGCTTGGCCGGGGGGGCCAGCACAGATACGCAGTATTTT. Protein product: CASSLAGGASTDTQYF.

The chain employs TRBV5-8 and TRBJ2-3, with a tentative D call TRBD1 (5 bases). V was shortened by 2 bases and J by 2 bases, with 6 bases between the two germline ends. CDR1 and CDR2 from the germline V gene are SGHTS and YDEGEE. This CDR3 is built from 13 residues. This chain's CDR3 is CASSLGATDTQYF. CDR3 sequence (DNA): TGTGCCAGCAGCTTAGGGGCCACAGATACGCAGTATTTT.